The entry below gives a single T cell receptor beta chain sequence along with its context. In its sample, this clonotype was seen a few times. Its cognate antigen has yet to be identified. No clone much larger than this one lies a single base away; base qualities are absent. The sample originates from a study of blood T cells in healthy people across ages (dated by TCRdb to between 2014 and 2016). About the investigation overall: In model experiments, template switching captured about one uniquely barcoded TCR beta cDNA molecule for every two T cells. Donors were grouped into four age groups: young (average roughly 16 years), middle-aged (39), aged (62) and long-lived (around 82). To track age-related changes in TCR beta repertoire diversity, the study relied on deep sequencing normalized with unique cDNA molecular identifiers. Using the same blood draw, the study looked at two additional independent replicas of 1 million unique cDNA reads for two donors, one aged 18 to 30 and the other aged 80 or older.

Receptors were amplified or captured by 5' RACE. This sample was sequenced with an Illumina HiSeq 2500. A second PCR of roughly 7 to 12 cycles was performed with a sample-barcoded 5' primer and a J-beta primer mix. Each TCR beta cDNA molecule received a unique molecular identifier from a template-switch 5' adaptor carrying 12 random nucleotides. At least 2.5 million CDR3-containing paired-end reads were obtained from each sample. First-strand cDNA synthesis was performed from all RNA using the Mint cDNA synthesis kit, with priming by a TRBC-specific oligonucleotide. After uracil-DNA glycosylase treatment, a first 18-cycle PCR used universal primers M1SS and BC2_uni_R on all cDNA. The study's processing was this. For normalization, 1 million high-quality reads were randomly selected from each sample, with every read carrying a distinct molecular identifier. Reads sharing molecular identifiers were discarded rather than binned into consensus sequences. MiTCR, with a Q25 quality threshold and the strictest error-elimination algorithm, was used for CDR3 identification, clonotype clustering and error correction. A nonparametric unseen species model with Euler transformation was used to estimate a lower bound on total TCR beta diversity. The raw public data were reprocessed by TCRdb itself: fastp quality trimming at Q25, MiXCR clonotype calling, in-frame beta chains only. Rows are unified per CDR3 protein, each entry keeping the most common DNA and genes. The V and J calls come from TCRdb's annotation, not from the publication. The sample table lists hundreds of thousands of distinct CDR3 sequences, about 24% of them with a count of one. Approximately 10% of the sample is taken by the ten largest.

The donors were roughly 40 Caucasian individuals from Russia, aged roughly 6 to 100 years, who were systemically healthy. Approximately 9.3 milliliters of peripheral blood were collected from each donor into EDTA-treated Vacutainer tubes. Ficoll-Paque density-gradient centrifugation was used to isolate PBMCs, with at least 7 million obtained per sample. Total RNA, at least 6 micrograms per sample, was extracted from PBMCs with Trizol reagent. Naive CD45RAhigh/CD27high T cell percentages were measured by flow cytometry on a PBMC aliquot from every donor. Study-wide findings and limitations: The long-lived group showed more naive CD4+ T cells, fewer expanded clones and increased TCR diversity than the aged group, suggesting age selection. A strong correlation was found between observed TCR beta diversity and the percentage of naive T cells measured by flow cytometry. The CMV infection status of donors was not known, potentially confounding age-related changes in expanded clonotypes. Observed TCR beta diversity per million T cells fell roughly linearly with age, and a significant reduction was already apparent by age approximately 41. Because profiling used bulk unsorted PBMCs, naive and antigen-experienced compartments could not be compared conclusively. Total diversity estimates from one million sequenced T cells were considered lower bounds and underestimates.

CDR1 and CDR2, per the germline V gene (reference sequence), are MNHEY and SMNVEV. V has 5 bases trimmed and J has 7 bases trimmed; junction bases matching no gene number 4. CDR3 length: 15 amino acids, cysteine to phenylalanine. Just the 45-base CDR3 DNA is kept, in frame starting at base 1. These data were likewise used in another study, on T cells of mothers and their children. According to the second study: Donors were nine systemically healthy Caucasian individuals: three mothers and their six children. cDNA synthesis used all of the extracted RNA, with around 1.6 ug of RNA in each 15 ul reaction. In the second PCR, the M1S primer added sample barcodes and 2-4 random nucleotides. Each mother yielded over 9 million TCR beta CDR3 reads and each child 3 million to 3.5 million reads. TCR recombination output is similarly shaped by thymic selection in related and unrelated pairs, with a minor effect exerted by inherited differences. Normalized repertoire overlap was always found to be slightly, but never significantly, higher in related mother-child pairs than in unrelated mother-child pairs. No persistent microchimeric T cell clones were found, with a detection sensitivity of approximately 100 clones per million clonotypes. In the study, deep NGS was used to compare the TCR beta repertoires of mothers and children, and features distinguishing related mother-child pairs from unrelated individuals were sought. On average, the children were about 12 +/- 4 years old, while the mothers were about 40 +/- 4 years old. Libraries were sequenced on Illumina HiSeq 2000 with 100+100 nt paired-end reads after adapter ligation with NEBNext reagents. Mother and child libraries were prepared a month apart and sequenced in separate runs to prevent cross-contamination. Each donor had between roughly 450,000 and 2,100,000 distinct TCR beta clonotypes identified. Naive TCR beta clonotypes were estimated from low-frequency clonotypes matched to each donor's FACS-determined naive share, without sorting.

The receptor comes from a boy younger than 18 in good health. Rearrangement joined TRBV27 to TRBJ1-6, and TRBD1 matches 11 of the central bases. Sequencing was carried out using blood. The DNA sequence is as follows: TGTGCCAGCAGTCCCTGGGACAGGGGGAATTCACCCCTCCACTTT. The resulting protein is CASSPWDRGNSPLHF.